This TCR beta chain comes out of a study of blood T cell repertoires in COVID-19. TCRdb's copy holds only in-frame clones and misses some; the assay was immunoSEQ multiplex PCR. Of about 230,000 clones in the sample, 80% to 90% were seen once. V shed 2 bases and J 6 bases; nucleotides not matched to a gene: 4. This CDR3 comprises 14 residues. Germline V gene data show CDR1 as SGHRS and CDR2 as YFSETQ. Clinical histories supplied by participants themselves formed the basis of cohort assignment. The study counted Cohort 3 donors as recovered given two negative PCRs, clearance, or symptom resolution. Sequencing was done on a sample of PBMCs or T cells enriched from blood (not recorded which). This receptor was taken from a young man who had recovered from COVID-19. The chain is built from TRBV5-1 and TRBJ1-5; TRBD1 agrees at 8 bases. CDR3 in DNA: TGCGCCAGCAGCTTCGGGACAGGAGGTCAGCCCCAGCATTTT. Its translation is CASSFGTGGQPQHF.